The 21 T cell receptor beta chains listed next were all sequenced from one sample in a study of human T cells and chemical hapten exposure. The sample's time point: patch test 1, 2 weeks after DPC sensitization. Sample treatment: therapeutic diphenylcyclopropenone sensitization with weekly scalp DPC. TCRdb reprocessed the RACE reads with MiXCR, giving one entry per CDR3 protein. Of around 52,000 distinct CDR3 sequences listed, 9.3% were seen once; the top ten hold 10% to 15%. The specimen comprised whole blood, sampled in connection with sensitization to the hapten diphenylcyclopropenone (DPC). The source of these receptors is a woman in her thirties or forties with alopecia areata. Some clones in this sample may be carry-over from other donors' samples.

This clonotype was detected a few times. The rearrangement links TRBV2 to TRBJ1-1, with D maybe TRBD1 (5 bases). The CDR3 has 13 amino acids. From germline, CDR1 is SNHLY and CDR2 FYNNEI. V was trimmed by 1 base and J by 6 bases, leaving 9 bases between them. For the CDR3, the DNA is TGTGCCAGCAGTGAAGTGAGGGGAGCTGAAGCTTTCTTT. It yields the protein CASSEVRGAEAFF.

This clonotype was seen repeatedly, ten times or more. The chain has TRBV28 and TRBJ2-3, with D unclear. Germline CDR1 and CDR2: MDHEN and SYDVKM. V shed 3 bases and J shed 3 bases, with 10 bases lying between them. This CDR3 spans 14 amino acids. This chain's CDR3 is CASSLRSRTDTQYF. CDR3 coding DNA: TGTGCCAGCAGTTTGAGGAGCAGGACAGATACGCAGTATTTT. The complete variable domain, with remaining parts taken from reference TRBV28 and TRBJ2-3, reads DVKVTQSSRYLVKRTGEKVFLECVQDMDHENMFWYRQDPGLGLRLIYFSYDVKMKEKGDIPEGYSVSREKKERFSLILESASTNQTSMYLCASSLRSRTDTQYFGPGTRLTVL.

Here the CDR3 DNA reads TGCAGCGTGGGGGACAGGCTAGATAGCAATCAGCCCCAGCATTTT. Amino acid sequence: CSVGDRLDSNQPQHF. This chain connects TRBV29-1 to TRBJ1-5; TRBD1 matches 8 bases. The CDR3 consists of 15 residues. V dropped 6 bases and J dropped 0; count of bases not matched to a gene: 7. CDR1 is SQVTM, CDR2 ANQGSEA, per germline.

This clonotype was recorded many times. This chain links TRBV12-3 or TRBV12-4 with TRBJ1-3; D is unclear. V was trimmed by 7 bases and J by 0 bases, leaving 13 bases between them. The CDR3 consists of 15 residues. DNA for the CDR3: TGTGCCAGCATAGATGGTGGGAGCTCTGGAAACACCATATATTTT. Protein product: CASIDGGSSGNTIYF.

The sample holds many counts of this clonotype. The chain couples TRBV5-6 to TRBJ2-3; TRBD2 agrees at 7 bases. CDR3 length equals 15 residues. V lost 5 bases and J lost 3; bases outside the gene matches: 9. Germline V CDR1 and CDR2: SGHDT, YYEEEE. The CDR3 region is CASSFGGGSTDTQYF. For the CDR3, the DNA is TGTGCCAGCAGTTTCGGCGGGGGATCGACAGATACGCAGTATTTT.

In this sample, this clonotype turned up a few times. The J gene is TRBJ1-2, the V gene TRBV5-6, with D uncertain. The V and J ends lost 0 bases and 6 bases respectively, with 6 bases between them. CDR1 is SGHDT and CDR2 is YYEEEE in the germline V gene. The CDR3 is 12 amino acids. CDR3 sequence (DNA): TGTGCCAGCAGCTTGGTTTCAGATGGCTACACCTTC. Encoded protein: CASSLVSDGYTF.

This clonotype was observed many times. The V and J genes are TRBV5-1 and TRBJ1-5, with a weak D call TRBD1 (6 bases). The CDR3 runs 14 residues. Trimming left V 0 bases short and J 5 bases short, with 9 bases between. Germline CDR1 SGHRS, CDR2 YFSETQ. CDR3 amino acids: CASSLAAGDQPQHF. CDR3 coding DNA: TGCGCCAGCAGCTTGGCGGCAGGGGATCAGCCCCAGCATTTT.

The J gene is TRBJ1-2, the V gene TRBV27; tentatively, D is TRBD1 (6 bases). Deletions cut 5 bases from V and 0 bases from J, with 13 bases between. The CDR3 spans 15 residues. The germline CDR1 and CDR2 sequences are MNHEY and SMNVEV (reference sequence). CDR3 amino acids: CASSPTGLANYGYTF. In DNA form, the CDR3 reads TGTGCCAGCAGTCCCACAGGGTTAGCTAACTATGGCTACACCTTC.

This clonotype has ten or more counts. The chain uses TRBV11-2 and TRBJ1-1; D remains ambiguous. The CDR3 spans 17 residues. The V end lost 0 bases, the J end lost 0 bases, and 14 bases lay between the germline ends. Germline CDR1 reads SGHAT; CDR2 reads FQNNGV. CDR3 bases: TGTGCCAGCAGCTTAGATCTAGAGGAACCGATGAACACTGAAGCTTTCTTT. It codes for CASSLDLEEPMNTEAFF.

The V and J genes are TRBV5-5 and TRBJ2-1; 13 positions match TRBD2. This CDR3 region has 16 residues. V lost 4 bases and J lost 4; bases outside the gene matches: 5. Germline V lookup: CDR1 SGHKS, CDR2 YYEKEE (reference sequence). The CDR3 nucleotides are TGTGCCAGCAGCGCCACGACTAGCGGGGGGTACAATGAGCAGTTCTTC. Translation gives CASSATTSGGYNEQFF.

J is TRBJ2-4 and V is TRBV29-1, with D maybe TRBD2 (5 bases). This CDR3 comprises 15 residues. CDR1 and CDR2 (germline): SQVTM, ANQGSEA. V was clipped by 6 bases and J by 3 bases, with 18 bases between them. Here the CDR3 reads CSVTFWQAGKNIQYF. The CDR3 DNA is TGCAGCGTGACCTTTTGGCAGGCGGGCAAAAACATTCAGTACTTC.

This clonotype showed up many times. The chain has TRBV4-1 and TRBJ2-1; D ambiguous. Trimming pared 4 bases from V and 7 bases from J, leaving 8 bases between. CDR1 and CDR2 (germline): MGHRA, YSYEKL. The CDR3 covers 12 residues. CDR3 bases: TGCGCCAGCAGCCGAGGAGCGAATGAGCAGTTCTTC. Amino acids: CASSRGANEQFF.

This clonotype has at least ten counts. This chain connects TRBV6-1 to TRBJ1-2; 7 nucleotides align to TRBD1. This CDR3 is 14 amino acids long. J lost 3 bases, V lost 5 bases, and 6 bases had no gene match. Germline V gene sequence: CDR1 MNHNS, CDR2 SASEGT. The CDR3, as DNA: TGTGCCAGCAGTAGGGGGCCAGGGGACTATGGCTACACCTTC. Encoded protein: CASSRGPGDYGYTF.

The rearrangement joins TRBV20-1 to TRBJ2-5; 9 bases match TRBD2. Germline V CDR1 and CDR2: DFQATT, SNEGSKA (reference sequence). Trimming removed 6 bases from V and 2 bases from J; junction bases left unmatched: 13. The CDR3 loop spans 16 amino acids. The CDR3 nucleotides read TGCAGTGCAACCGACCGTCGGACTAGCGCTCAAGAGACCCAGTACTTC. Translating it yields CSATDRRTSAQETQYF.

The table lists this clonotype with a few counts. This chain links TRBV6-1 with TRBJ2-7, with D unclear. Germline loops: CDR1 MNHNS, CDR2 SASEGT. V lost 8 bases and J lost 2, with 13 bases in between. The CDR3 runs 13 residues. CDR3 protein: CASGAVTPYEQYF. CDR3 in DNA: TGTGCCAGCGGCGCGGTTACCCCCTACGAGCAGTACTTC.

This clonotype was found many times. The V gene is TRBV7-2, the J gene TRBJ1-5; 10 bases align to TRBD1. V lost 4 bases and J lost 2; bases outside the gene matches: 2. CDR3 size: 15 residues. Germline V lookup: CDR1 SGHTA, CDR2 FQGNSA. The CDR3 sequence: CASSWTGGGNQPQHF. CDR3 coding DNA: TGTGCCAGCAGCTGGACAGGGGGTGGCAATCAGCCCCAGCATTTT.

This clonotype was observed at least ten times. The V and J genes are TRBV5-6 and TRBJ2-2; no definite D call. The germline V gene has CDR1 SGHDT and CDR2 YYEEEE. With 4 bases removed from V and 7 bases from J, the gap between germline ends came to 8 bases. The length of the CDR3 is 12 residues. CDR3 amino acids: CASSTSNGELFF. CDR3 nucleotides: TGTGCCAGCAGCACATCGAACGGGGAGCTGTTTTTT.

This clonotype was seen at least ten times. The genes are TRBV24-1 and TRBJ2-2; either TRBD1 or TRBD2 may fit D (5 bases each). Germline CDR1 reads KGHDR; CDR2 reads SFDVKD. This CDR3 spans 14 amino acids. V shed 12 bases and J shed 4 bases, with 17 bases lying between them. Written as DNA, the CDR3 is TGTGCCTCCGTCCGAGGGGTGCGCACCGGGGAGCTGTTTTTT. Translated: CASVRGVRTGELFF.

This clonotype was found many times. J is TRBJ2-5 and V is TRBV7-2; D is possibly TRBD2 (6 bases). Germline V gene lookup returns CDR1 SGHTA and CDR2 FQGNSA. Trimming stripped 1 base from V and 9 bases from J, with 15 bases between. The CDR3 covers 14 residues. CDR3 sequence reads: CASSLDGGHRAQYF. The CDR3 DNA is TGTGCCAGCAGCTTAGACGGGGGTCATAGGGCCCAGTACTTC.

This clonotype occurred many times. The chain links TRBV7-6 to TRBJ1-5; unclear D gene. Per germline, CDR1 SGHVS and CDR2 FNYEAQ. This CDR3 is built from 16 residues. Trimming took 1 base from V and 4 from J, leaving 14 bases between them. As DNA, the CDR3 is TGTGCCAGCAGCTTAGAGGTTACGGAAACTAATCAGCCCCAGCATTTT. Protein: CASSLEVTETNQPQHF.

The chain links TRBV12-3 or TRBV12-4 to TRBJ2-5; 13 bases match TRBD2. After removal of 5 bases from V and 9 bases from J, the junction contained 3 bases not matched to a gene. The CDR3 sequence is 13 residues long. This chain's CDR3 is CASSLGTSGAQYF. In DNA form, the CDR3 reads TGTGCCAGCAGTCTTGGGACTAGCGGGGCCCAGTACTTC.